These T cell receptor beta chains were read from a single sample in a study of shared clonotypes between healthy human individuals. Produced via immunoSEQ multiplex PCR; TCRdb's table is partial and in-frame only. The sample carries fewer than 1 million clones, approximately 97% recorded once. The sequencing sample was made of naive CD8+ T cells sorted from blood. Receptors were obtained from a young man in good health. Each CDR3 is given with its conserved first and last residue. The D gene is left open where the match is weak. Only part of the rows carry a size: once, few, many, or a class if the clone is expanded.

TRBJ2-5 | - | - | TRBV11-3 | CASSLEKRETQYF | TGTGCCAGCAGCTTAGAGAAGAGAGAGACCCAGTACTTC
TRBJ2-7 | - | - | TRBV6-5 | CASSYSAWGEQYF | TGTGCCAGCAGTTACTCGGCTTGGGGGGAGCAGTACTTC
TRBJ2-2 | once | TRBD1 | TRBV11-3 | CASTASSGTVNTGELFF | TGTGCCAGCACCGCCTCATCCGGGACAGTTAACACCGGGGAGCTGTTTTTT
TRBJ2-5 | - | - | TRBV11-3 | CASSDRDSGKETQYF | TGTGCCAGCAGCGACAGGGATAGCGGGAAAGAGACCCAGTACTTC
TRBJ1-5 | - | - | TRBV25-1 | CASSDLNRGQPQHF | TGTGCCAGCAGTGATCTAAACCGGGGTCAGCCCCAGCATTTT
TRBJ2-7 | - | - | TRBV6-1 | CASSDVGDEQYF | TGTGCCAGCAGTGACGTCGGGGACGAGCAGTACTTC
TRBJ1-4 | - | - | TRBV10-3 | CAISEGDGNEKLFF | TGTGCCATCAGTGAGGGGGACGGGAATGAAAAACTGTTTTTT
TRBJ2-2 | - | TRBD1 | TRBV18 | CASSPRDRNTGELFF | TGTGCCAGCTCACCACGGGACAGAAACACCGGGGAGCTGTTTTTT
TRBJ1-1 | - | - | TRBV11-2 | CASSLMVTEAFF | TGTGCCAGCAGCTTAATGGTCACTGAAGCTTTCTTT
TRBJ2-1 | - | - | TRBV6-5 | CASSYGAEEGGGEQFF | TGTGCCAGCAGTTATGGGGCGGAAGAGGGAGGGGGCGAGCAGTTCTTC
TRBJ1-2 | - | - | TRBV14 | CASSPRAGRDYGYTF | TGTGCCAGCAGCCCTCGGGCAGGCCGGGACTATGGCTACACCTTC
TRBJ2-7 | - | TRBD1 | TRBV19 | CASSYTGGDEQYF | TGTGCCAGTAGTTACACAGGGGGCGACGAGCAGTACTTC
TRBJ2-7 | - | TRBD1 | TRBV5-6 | CASSSTGPEEQYF | TGTGCCAGCAGCTCGACAGGGCCGGAAGAGCAGTACTTC
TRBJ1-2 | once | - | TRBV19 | CASSIGPGDTNGYTF | TGTGCCAGTAGTATAGGTCCAGGGGATACGAATGGCTACACCTTC
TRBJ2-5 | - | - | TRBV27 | CASSLMRGRETQYF | TGTGCCAGCAGTTTAATGCGGGGTAGGGAGACCCAGTACTTC
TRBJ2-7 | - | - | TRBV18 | CASSPPGRYEQYF | TGTGCCAGCTCACCACCGGGGAGGTACGAGCAGTACTTC
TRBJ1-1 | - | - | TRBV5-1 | CASSALQGVNTEAFF | TGCGCCAGCAGCGCCCTACAGGGAGTGAACACTGAAGCTTTCTTT
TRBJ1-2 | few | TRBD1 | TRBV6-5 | CASSYPGTVLEGYTF | TGTGCCAGCAGTTACCCAGGGACAGTCCTGGAGGGCTACACCTTC
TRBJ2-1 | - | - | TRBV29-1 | CSVDLRIHNEQFF | TGCAGCGTTGATCTCAGGATCCATAATGAGCAGTTCTTC
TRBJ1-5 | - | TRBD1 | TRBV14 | CASSQDWGASRQGWDQPQHF | TGTGCCAGCAGCCAAGATTGGGGCGCAAGTCGACAGGGATGGGACCAGCCCCAGCATTTT
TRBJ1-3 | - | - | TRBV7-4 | CASSPTPRTDSGNTIYF | TGTGCCAGCAGCCCGACTCCTCGGACGGACTCTGGAAACACCATATATTTT
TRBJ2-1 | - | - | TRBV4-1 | CASSPLVSNEQFF | TGCGCCAGCAGCCCCCTCGTAAGCAATGAGCAGTTCTTC
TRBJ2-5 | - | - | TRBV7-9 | CASSLELPGETQYF | TGTGCCAGCAGCTTAGAACTTCCTGGGGAGACCCAGTACTTC
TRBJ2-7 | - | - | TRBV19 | CASSIASGSYEQYF | TGTGCCAGTAGTATTGCCTCGGGGTCGTACGAGCAGTACTTC
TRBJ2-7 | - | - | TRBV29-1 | CSVVWTSSYEQYF | TGCAGCGTTGTCTGGACATCATCCTACGAGCAGTACTTC
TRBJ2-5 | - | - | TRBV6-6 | CASSPGPSGETQYF | TGTGCCAGCAGCCCGGGACCCAGCGGCGAGACCCAGTACTTC
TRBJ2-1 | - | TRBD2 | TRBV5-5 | CASSPAPGTSAIGQFF | TGTGCCAGCAGCCCGGCCCCCGGGACTAGCGCGATCGGACAGTTCTTC
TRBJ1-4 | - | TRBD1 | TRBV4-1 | CASSQEAGGYEKLFF | TGCGCCAGCAGCCAAGAGGCAGGGGGCTACGAAAAACTGTTTTTT
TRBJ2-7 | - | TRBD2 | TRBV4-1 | CASSQDSGRMREQYF | TGCGCCAGCAGCCAAGATAGCGGGAGGATGCGCGAGCAGTACTTC
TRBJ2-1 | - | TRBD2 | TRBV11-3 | CASSLAGRSYNEQFF | TGTGCCAGCAGCTTAGCCGGGAGGTCATACAATGAGCAGTTCTTC
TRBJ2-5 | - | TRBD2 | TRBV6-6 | CASTRLAGVETQYF | TGTGCCAGCACTCGACTAGCGGGAGTGGAGACCCAGTACTTC
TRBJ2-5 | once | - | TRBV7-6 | CASSRTPTQETQYF | TGTGCCAGCAGCCGGACGCCGACCCAAGAGACCCAGTACTTC
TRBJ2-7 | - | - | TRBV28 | CASSLRGIPYEQYF | TGTGCCAGCAGTTTACGGGGGATCCCCTACGAGCAGTACTTC
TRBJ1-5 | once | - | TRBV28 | CASSLRRVSTNQPQHF | TGTGCCAGCAGTTTACGCCGGGTGAGCACAAATCAGCCCCAGCATTTT
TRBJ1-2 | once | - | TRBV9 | CASSVGPPGDYGYTF | TGTGCCAGCAGCGTAGGCCCCCCGGGAGACTATGGCTACACCTTC
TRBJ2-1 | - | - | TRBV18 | CASSLNEGGKALPYSYNEQFF | TGTGCCAGCTCACTCAACGAAGGGGGAAAGGCCCTCCCCTACTCCTACAATGAGCAGTTCTTC
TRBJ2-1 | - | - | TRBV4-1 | CASSHLGLNNEQFF | TGCGCCAGCAGCCATCTGGGACTCAACAATGAGCAGTTCTTC
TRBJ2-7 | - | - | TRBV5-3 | CARSFFPAEQYF | TGTGCCAGAAGCTTCTTCCCGGCAGAGCAGTACTTC
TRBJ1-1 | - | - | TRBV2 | CASLGRNEAFF | TGTGCCAGCCTAGGACGAAATGAAGCTTTCTTT
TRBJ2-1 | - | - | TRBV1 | CTSSQARGYNEQFF | TGCACCAGCAGCCAAGCAAGGGGTTACAATGAGCAGTTCTTC
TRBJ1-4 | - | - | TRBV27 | CASSLSLRAQLFF | TGTGCCAGCAGTTTATCGTTGCGGGCGCAACTGTTTTTT
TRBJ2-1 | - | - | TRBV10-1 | CASSEKMYNEQFF | TGCGCCAGCAGTGAGAAGATGTACAATGAGCAGTTCTTC
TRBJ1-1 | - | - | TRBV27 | CASSPYYGSFAEAFF | TGTGCCAGCAGTCCATATTACGGGTCATTCGCTGAAGCTTTCTTT
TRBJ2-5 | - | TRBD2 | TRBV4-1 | CASSKTSGRVETQYF | TGCGCCAGCAGCAAGACTAGCGGGAGGGTTGAGACCCAGTACTTC
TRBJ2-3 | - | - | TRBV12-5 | CASGRDSTDTQYF | TGTGCTAGTGGGCGTGACAGCACAGATACGCAGTATTTT
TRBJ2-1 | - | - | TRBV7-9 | CASSSLRDSPYNEQFF | TGTGCCAGCAGCTCCCTCCGGGACTCTCCCTACAATGAGCAGTTCTTC
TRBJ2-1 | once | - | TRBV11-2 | CASSGQGSYNEQFF | TGTGCCAGCAGCGGTCAGGGCTCCTACAATGAGCAGTTCTTC
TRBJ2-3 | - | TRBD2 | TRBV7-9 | CASGAGSTDTQYF | TGTGCCAGCGGAGCGGGGTCCACAGATACGCAGTATTTT
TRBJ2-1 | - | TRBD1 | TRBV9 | CASSVARTGANGQFF | TGTGCCAGCAGCGTAGCTCGGACAGGGGCTAATGGGCAGTTCTTC
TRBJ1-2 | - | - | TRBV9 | CASSASQGANYGYTF | TGTGCCAGCAGCGCCTCACAGGGAGCTAACTATGGCTACACCTTC
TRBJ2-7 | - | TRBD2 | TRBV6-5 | CASSSLAGVYEQYF | TGTGCCAGCAGTTCGCTAGCGGGAGTCTACGAGCAGTACTTC
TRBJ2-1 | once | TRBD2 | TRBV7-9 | CASSLETSGYNEQFF | TGTGCCAGCAGCTTAGAGACTAGCGGATACAATGAGCAGTTCTTC
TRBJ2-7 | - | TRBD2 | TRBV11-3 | CASSLAGGSSYEQYF | TGTGCCAGCAGCTTAGCCGGGGGGAGCTCCTACGAGCAGTACTTC
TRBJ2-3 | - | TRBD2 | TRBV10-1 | CASSRERETTDTQYF | TGCGCCAGCAGTAGAGAGCGGGAGACCACAGATACGCAGTATTTT
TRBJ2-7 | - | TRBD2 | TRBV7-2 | CASSLVGGLAGDYEQYF | TGTGCCAGCAGCTTAGTAGGTGGACTAGCGGGAGACTACGAGCAGTACTTC
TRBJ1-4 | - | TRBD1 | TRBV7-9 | CASSLARGTGATNEKLFF | TGTGCCAGCAGCTTAGCCCGAGGGACAGGCGCAACTAATGAAAAACTGTTTTTT
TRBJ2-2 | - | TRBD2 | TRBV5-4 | CASTAPGLGNTGELFF | TGTGCCAGCACCGCCCCGGGACTAGGGAACACCGGGGAGCTGTTTTTT
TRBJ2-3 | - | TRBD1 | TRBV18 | CASSPRDRVRTDTQYF | TGTGCCAGCTCACCACGGGACAGGGTTCGCACAGATACGCAGTATTTT
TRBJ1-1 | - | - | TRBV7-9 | CASSLLGLGNTEAFF | TGTGCCAGCAGCCTACTAGGGCTTGGGAACACTGAAGCTTTCTTT